Listed below are T cell receptor beta chains from one sample, sequenced in a study of shared clonotypes between healthy human individuals. TCRdb's copy holds only in-frame clones and misses some; the assay was immunoSEQ multiplex PCR. The sample holds over a million clones, approximately 78% seen once. Sequencing input: memory CD4+ T cells from PBMCs. The source is a man aged 18 to 29 in good health. Some clones in this sample may be carry-over from other donors' samples. The CDR3 runs from the conserved cysteine through the conserved F or W. D genes are given only for firm matches. The size entry is marked missing in some rows and otherwise reads once, few, many or a size class.

>TRBV19|-|TRBJ1-2|TRBD1
CASRGQGGFGYGYTF
TGTGCCAGTAGGGGACAGGGAGGCTTTGGCTATGGCTACACCTTC
>TRBV18|few|TRBJ1-1|-
CASSPSVTAAEAFF
TGTGCCAGCTCACCATCTGTGACCGCGGCTGAAGCTTTCTTT
>TRBV7-7|-|TRBJ2-5|TRBD2
CASSMGGGETQYF
TGTGCCAGCAGCATGGGGGGGGGAGAGACCCAGTACTTC
>TRBV14|few|TRBJ2-1|TRBD2
CASSQATSGRAILSSYNEQFF
TGTGCCAGCAGCCAAGCTACTAGCGGGAGGGCGATTTTAAGCTCCTACAATGAGCAGTTCTTC
>TRBV27|-|TRBJ2-1|-
CASSYRLQRANEQFF
TGTGCCAGCAGTTACCGACTTCAACGCGCCAATGAGCAGTTCTTC
>TRBV7-3|-|TRBJ2-7|TRBD2
CASSPGGSRKAAEQYF
TGTGCCAGCAGCCCGGGGGGTAGCAGGAAAGCCGCCGAGCAGTACTTC
>TRBV5-1|few|TRBJ2-3|-
CASSLGGLFNLDTQYF
TGCGCCAGCAGCTTGGGTGGACTCTTCAATCTAGATACGCAGTATTTT
>TRBV9|-|TRBJ1-3|-
CASSVGGWSGNTIYF
TGTGCCAGCAGCGTTGGGGGATGGTCTGGAAACACCATATATTTT
>TRBV18|-|TRBJ1-1|TRBD1
CASSPYRGGTEAFF
TGTGCCAGCTCACCATACAGGGGCGGCACTGAAGCTTTCTTT
>TRBV5-1|-|TRBJ1-4|-
CASSPVGLVAEKLFF
TGCGCCAGCAGCCCGGTTGGGCTTGTTGCTGAAAAACTGTTTTTT
>TRBV4-3|-|TRBJ1-1|-
CASSHLGGTEAFF
TGCGCCAGCAGCCACTTAGGGGGGACTGAAGCTTTCTTT
>TRBV18|many|TRBJ1-3|-
CASSREAGNTIYF
TGTGCCAGCTCCAGGGAGGCTGGAAACACCATATATTTT
>TRBV2|-|TRBJ1-5|-
CASSELSENQPQHF
TGTGCCAGCAGTGAACTTTCTGAAAATCAGCCCCAGCATTTT
>TRBV18|-|TRBJ1-2|-
CASSPLDSGYGYTF
TGTGCCAGCTCACCATTAGACAGTGGCTATGGCTACACCTTC
>TRBV4-1|few|TRBJ1-4|-
CASKRVTTTNEKLFF
TGCGCCAGCAAACGAGTAACTACAACTAATGAAAAACTGTTTTTT
>TRBV5-1|-|TRBJ2-5|-
CASSLESGGWETQYF
TGCGCCAGCAGCTTGGAGTCCGGGGGTTGGGAGACCCAGTACTTC
>TRBV28|-|TRBJ2-3|TRBD2
CASSPGTTTDTQYF
TGTGCCAGCAGTCCCGGGACTACGACAGATACGCAGTATTTT
>TRBV19|-|TRBJ2-2|-
CASSSRTNTGELFF
TGTGCCAGTAGTTCCCGCACAAACACCGGGGAGCTGTTTTTT
>TRBV6-1|many|TRBJ1-4|-
CASRRGAEKLFF
TGTGCCAGCAGGAGGGGGGCCGAAAAACTGTTTTTT
>TRBV7-2|-|TRBJ2-7|TRBD2
CASSTRLAAFYEQYF
TGTGCCAGCAGCACCCGACTAGCAGCCTTCTACGAGCAGTACTTC
>TRBV7-9|-|TRBJ2-5|-
CASSLLKDQETQYF
TGTGCCAGCAGCTTACTGAAGGACCAAGAGACCCAGTACTTC
>TRBV6-1|once|TRBJ2-5|TRBD1
CASIRRPDRAETQYF
TGTGCCAGCATTCGACGACCCGACAGGGCAGAGACCCAGTACTTC
>TRBV5-1|-|TRBJ2-7|TRBD1
CASSLGQGNEQYF
TGCGCCAGCAGCTTGGGACAGGGCAACGAGCAGTACTTC
>TRBV5-1|-|TRBJ2-7|TRBD2
CASSQGLAGQGYEQYF
TGCGCCAGCAGCCAGGGACTAGCGGGACAAGGCTACGAGCAGTACTTC
>TRBV6-6|-|TRBJ1-2|-
CASSFLYGYTF
TGTGCCAGCAGCTTCTTGTATGGCTACACCTTC
>TRBV5-4|few|TRBJ2-1|-
CASSFVLKNNEQFF
TGTGCCAGCAGCTTCGTACTCAAGAACAATGAGCAGTTCTTC